Listed below are T cell receptor beta chains from one sample, sequenced in a study of control samples from healthy donors and cancer patients. The repertoire was sequenced with immunoSEQ multiplex PCR; TCRdb's copy has only in-frame clones and lacks some. The data hold some 100,000 clones, with approximately 86% observed a single time. The sequenced material came from blood. These receptors originate from a woman aged 50 to 60 in good health. The conserved cysteine and the conserved F or W are not part of the CDR3 here. Fields, in order: V gene, J gene, CDR3 protein.

TRBV12-3/TRBV12-4	TRBJ1-1	ASSRAGNTEAF
TRBV5-4	TRBJ2-6	ASSQGLAGFTGANVLT
TRBV5-1	TRBJ2-3	ASSLGQISTDTQY
TRBV7-3	TRBJ1-4	ASSSGTGDGKLF
TRBV11-1	TRBJ2-5	ASSPRGETGEETQY
TRBV5-1	TRBJ2-7	ASSLSGTGGFPYEQY
TRBV5-6	TRBJ2-1	ASSSWTGRNNEQF
TRBV4-3	TRBJ1-2	ASSPSKGGNYGYT
TRBV6-5	TRBJ2-5	ASRGTRQGQETQY
TRBV2	TRBJ1-5	ASSPDSNQPQH
TRBV19	TRBJ1-6	ASSIAVGNNSPLH
TRBV5-1	TRBJ2-5	ASSLGQGAIVVTQY
TRBV7-3	TRBJ2-5	ASSLSRGETQY
TRBV11-1	TRBJ1-1	ASRRQHKNTEAF
TRBV7-3	TRBJ1-2	ASSLSGQGYGYT
TRBV5-6	TRBJ1-2	ASSFDTGEGYGYT
TRBV19	TRBJ1-5	ASSIEFRQPQH
TRBV19	TRBJ1-2	ASSPRSHRERGGYT
TRBV7-9	TRBJ1-1	ASSLAGGASGTEAF
TRBV28	TRBJ2-3	ASSLLAESTDTQY
TRBV18	TRBJ1-4	ASSYEADEKLF
TRBV6-2/TRBV6-3	TRBJ2-7	ASSSTSGSSYEQY